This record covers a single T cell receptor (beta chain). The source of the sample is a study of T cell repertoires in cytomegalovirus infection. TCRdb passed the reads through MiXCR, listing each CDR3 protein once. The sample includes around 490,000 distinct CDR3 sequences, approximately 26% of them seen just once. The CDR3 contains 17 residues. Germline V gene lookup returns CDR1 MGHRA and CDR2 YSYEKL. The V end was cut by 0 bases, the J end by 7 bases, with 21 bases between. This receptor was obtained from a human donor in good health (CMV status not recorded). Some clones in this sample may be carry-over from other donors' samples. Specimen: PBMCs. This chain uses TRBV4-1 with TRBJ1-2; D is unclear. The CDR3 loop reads CASSQDLGTLGRLGYTF. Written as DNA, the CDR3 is TGCGCCAGCAGCCAAGATCTGGGCACCCTTGGACGGCTTGGCTACACCTTC.